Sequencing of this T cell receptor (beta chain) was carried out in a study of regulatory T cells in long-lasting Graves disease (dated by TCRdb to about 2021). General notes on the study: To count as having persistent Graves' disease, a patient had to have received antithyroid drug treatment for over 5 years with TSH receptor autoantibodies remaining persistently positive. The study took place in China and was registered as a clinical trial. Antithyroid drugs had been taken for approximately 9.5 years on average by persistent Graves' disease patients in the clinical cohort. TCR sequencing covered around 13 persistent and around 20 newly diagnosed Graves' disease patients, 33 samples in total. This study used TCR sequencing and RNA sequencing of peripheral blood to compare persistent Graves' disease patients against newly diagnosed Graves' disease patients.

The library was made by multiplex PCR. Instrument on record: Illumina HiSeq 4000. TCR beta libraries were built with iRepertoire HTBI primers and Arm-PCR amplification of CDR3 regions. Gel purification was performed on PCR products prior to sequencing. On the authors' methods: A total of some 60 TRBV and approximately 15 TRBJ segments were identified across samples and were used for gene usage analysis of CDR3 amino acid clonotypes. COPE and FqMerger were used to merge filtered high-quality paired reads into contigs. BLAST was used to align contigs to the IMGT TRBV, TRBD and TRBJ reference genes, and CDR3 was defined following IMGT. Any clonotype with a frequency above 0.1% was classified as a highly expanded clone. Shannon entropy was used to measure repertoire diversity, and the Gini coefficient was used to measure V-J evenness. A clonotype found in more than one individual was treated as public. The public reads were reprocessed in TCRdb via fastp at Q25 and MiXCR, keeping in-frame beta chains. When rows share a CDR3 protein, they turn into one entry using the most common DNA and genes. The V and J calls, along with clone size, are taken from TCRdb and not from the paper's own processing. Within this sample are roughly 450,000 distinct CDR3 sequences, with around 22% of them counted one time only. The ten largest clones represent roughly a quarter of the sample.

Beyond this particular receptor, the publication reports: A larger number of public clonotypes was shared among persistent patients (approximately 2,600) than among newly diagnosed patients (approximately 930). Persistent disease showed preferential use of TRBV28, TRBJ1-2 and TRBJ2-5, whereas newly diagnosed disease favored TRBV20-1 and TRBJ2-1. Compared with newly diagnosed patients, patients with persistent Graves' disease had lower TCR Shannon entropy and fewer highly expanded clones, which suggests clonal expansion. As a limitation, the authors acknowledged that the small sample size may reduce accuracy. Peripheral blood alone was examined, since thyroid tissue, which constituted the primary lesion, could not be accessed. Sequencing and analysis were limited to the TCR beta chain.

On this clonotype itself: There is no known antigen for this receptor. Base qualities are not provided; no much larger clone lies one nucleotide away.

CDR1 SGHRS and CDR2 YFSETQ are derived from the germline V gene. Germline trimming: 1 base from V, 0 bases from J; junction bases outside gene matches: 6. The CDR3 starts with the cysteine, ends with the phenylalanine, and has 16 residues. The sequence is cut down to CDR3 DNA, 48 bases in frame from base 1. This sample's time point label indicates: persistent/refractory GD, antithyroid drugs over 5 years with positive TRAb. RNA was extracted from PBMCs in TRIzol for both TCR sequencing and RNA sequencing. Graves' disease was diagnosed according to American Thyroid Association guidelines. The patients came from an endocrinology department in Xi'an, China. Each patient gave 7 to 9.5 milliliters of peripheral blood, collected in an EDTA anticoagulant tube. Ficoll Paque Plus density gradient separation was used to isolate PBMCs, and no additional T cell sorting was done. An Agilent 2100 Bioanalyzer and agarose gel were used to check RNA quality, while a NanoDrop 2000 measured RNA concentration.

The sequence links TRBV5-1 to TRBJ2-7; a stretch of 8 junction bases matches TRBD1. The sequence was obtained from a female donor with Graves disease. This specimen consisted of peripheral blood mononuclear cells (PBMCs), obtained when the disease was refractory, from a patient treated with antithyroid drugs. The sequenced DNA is TGCGCCAGCAGCTTGAGTTTGGACAGGGACTCCTACGAGCAGTACTTC. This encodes CASSLSLDRDSYEQYF.